This T cell receptor beta chain originates from a study of T cell changes during pregnancy in multiple sclerosis (dated by TCRdb to 2018 to 2020). About the study as a whole: The study examined how the T cell repertoire changed over the course of pregnancy in women with multiple sclerosis.

V sheds 5 bases and J sheds 7 bases, leaving 18 bases between their ends. Per the germline V gene, SNHLY is the CDR1 and FYNNEI is the CDR2. Taken from cysteine to phenylalanine, the CDR3 has 14 residues. Of all the DNA, just the CDR3 is kept, 42 bases in frame from base 1. Receptor libraries were prepared by the immunoSEQ multiplex PCR assay. TCRdb provides this immuneACCESS table in a form limited to in-frame rearrangements. Some clones are lacking; in checked studies, under half of them reflect an unresolved V gene, and why the rest are absent is not known. This sample lists approximately 70,000 clones; about 91% were detected once. The biggest ten clones account for about 2.5% of the sample. Concerning this clone itself: Its antigen is currently not known. No base qualities exist here, and no much larger clone lies one base off it.

The rearrangement combines TRBV2 with TRBJ2-7; the D segment could be TRBD1, given 6 matching bases. Sample: peripheral blood, taken in the first trimester of pregnancy. The sequence was collected from a female donor with multiple sclerosis, enrolled in a pregnancy study. The DNA sequence follows: TGTGCCAGCAGTATAAACAGGGAACCTACGGAGCAGTACTTC. This translates into CASSINREPTEQYF.